Below, one T cell receptor beta chain is given with its context. Its antigen is not yet known. Base qualities were left out, and no much larger clone turns up one base away. Library generation was performed with PCR. The reads were generated on an Illumina HiSeq 4000. High-throughput sequencing was used to profile the CDR3 region of the TCR beta-chain in every patient. The paper's data handling went like this. CDR3 differences across clinicopathological groups were used to build a classifier for discriminating distant-metastatic papillary thyroid cancer patients. To measure repertoire diversity the researchers used the Shannon index, while the Morisita-Horn index served to gauge how similar the tumor and blood repertoires were. TCRdb trimmed the raw reads at Q25, called clones with MiXCR and kept productive beta chains. Here the V and J calls rest on TCRdb's processing, not on the authors' analysis. In all, the sample holds 20,000 to 25,000 clones, and around 21% of those were seen once. Around 26% of the sample comes from the top ten.

The data originate from a study of metastatic and nonmetastatic thyroid tumors (dated by TCRdb to about 2020). With respect to the entire study: Repertoires from peripheral blood and from tumor or nodule tissue samples of malignant and benign thyroid patients were compared.

What the work shows at the level of the full study, not this receptor alone: In both blood and tumor samples, malignant tumors were reported to have significantly higher TCR beta diversity than benign nodules.

No patient had received any treatment before thyroid surgery. The study retrospectively analysed patient clinical samples collected from about 2012 to 2018 using T-cell receptor beta sequencing. The CDR3 contains 16 residues, cysteine and phenylalanine counted. Only the CDR3 region is kept as DNA, spanning 48 bases read in frame from base 1. Trimmed from V: 1 base; trimmed from J: 2 bases; junction bases lacking a gene match: 9. The germline V gene (reference sequence) gives CDR1 as DFQATT and CDR2 as SNEGSKA. The rearrangement combines TRBV20-1 with TRBJ2-5; 8 junctional bases match TRBD1. The source material was blood. The TCR comes from a female donor with papillary thyroid cancer or a benign thyroid nodule (not recorded which). Some clones in this sample may be carry-over from other donors' samples. The nucleotide sequence is given as TGCAGTGCTAGAGGAAGGGGGACAGGAGCACAAGAGACCCAGTACTTC. It codes for CSARGRGTGAQETQYF.